Listed below are T cell receptor beta chains from one sample, sequenced in a study of shared clonotypes between healthy human individuals. Data came from immunoSEQ multiplex PCR; TCRdb stores just in-frame clones and leaves some out. The repertoire holds approximately 500,000 clones, with 60% to 80% as singletons. Specimen: PBMCs. The receptors come from a woman in her forties in good health. Some clones in this sample may be carry-over from other donors' samples. Both conserved end residues are part of each CDR3. The D gene is left open where the match is weak. Size values are once, few and many counts, or a class for expanded clones, and some rows have none.

clone_size: .; d_call: TRBD2; j_call: TRBJ2-3; v_call: TRBV11-2; cdr3_aa: CASRRGLAGHSTDTQYF; cdr3_nt: TGTGCCAGCAGAAGGGGACTAGCGGGACATAGCACAGATACGCAGTATTTT
clone_size: .; d_call: .; j_call: TRBJ1-4; v_call: TRBV19; cdr3_aa: CASSIGPTGRFYEKLFF; cdr3_nt: TGTGCCAGTAGTATTGGGCCTACGGGCAGGTTTTATGAAAAACTGTTTTTT
clone_size: .; d_call: TRBD2; j_call: TRBJ2-1; v_call: TRBV10-3; cdr3_aa: CAISGTIAGAGANEQFF; cdr3_nt: TGTGCCATCAGTGGGACCATAGCGGGAGCGGGGGCCAATGAGCAGTTCTTC
clone_size: .; d_call: TRBD1; j_call: TRBJ2-3; v_call: TRBV6-4; cdr3_aa: CASSDGGQDTDTQYF; cdr3_nt: TGTGCCAGCAGTGACGGCGGACAGGACACAGATACGCAGTATTTT
clone_size: once; d_call: TRBD1; j_call: TRBJ2-5; v_call: TRBV5-6; cdr3_aa: CASSSKRTGSRKQYF; cdr3_nt: TGTGCCAGCAGCTCAAAGAGGACAGGGAGCCGCAAGCAGTACTTC
clone_size: .; d_call: .; j_call: TRBJ2-2; v_call: TRBV11-2; cdr3_aa: CASSLETAGELFF; cdr3_nt: TGTGCCAGCAGCTTAGAGACGGCCGGGGAGCTGTTTTTT
clone_size: .; d_call: .; j_call: TRBJ1-2; v_call: TRBV7-9; cdr3_aa: CASSFDSEVFGYTF; cdr3_nt: TGTGCCAGCAGTTTTGACAGCGAAGTCTTTGGCTACACCTTC
clone_size: .; d_call: .; j_call: TRBJ1-2; v_call: TRBV28; cdr3_aa: CASRPSGGNYGYTF; cdr3_nt: TGTGCCAGCAGGCCCTCGGGAGGGAACTATGGCTACACCTTC
clone_size: .; d_call: .; j_call: TRBJ2-4; v_call: TRBV28; cdr3_aa: CASSFPLPGTYKSAKNIQYF; cdr3_nt: TGTGCCAGCAGTTTCCCCCTCCCCGGGACCTATAAATCGGCCAAAAACATTCAGTACTTC
clone_size: .; d_call: .; j_call: TRBJ2-2; v_call: TRBV27; cdr3_aa: CASSFGTGELFF; cdr3_nt: TGTGCCAGCAGTTTCGGCACCGGGGAGCTGTTTTTT
clone_size: .; d_call: TRBD2; j_call: TRBJ2-7; v_call: TRBV18; cdr3_aa: CASSPAGGALYEQYF; cdr3_nt: TGTGCCAGCTCACCAGCGGGAGGGGCCCTCTACGAGCAGTACTTC
clone_size: .; d_call: .; j_call: TRBJ2-7; v_call: TRBV19; cdr3_aa: CASSPQGTSYEQYF; cdr3_nt: TGTGCCAGTAGTCCTCAGGGGACCTCCTACGAGCAGTACTTC
clone_size: .; d_call: TRBD1; j_call: TRBJ2-3; v_call: TRBV11-1; cdr3_aa: CASSLTSPKDRGTDTQYF; cdr3_nt: TGTGCCAGCAGCTTAACGTCTCCTAAGGACAGGGGAACAGATACGCAGTATTTT
clone_size: few; d_call: .; j_call: TRBJ1-2; v_call: TRBV6-1; cdr3_aa: CASTDLGYGYTF; cdr3_nt: TGTGCCAGCACCGACTTGGGGTATGGCTACACCTTC
clone_size: .; d_call: .; j_call: TRBJ1-5; v_call: TRBV11-1; cdr3_aa: CASSLDGNQPQHF; cdr3_nt: TGTGCCAGCAGCTTAGACGGGAATCAGCCCCAGCATTTT
clone_size: .; d_call: TRBD1; j_call: TRBJ1-4; v_call: TRBV4-1; cdr3_aa: CASSQESPTTGAGEKLFF; cdr3_nt: TGCGCCAGCAGCCAAGAGTCCCCAACGACAGGGGCGGGGGAAAAACTGTTTTTT
clone_size: few; d_call: .; j_call: TRBJ2-7; v_call: TRBV10-3; cdr3_aa: CAISESERSYEQYF; cdr3_nt: TGTGCCATCAGTGAGTCAGAGCGTTCCTACGAGCAGTACTTC
clone_size: .; d_call: TRBD2; j_call: TRBJ2-1; v_call: TRBV28; cdr3_aa: CASTLAGRVEQFF; cdr3_nt: TGTGCCAGCACCTTAGCGGGAAGAGTCGAGCAGTTCTTC
clone_size: .; d_call: TRBD2; j_call: TRBJ2-1; v_call: TRBV18; cdr3_aa: CASSIAGGNEQFF; cdr3_nt: TGTGCCAGCTCCATCGCGGGAGGGAATGAGCAGTTCTTC
clone_size: .; d_call: .; j_call: TRBJ2-1; v_call: TRBV5-1; cdr3_aa: CASSLQGSHEQFF; cdr3_nt: TGCGCCAGCAGCTTGCAGGGGTCCCATGAGCAGTTCTTC
clone_size: few; d_call: TRBD1; j_call: TRBJ2-3; v_call: TRBV18; cdr3_aa: CASSPLGTGGFDTQYF; cdr3_nt: TGTGCCAGCTCACCACTTGGGACAGGGGGTTTCGATACGCAGTATTTT
clone_size: .; d_call: .; j_call: TRBJ2-1; v_call: TRBV11-1; cdr3_aa: CASSSPFGLVTHIYEQFF; cdr3_nt: TGTGCCAGCAGCTCCCCCTTTGGGCTAGTTACTCATATTTATGAGCAGTTCTTC
clone_size: .; d_call: .; j_call: TRBJ1-3; v_call: TRBV28; cdr3_aa: CASDGDSGNTIYF; cdr3_nt: TGTGCCAGCGATGGAGACTCTGGAAACACCATATATTTT
clone_size: .; d_call: TRBD1; j_call: TRBJ1-2; v_call: TRBV10-3; cdr3_aa: CAISESQGASGYTF; cdr3_nt: TGTGCCATCAGTGAGTCACAGGGGGCCTCTGGCTACACCTTC